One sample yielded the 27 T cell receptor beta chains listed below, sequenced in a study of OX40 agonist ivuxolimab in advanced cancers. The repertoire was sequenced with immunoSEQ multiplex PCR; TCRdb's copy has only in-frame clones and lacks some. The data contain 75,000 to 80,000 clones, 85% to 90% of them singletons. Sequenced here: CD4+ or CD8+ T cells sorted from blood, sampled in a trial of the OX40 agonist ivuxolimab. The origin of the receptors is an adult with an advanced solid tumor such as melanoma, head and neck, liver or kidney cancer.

The CDR3 DNA reads TGCAGCGTTCGGCCTGACTTTACAGGGAATGAGCAGTTCTTC. Amino acids: CSVRPDFTGNEQFF. This chain connects TRBV29-1 to TRBJ2-1, with D possibly matching TRBD1 (6 bases). Germline V gives CDR1 SQVTM, CDR2 ANQGSEA. The CDR3 runs 14 residues. Trimming shortened V by 5 bases and J by 7 bases, and 18 bases separated the two germline ends.

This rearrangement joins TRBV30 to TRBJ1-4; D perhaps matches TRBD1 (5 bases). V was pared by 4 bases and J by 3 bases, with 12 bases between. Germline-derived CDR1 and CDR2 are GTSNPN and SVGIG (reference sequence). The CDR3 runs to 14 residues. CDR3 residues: CAWTGPGPNEKLFF. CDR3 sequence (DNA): TGTGCCTGGACGGGACCCGGTCCTAATGAAAAACTGTTTTTT.

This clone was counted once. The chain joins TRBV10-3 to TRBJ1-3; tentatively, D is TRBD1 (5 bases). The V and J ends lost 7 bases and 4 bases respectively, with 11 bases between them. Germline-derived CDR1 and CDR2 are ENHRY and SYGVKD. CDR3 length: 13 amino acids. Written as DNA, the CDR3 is TGTGCCATCAAAGGGGCCCAAGGAAACACCATATATTTT. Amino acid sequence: CAIKGAQGNTIYF.

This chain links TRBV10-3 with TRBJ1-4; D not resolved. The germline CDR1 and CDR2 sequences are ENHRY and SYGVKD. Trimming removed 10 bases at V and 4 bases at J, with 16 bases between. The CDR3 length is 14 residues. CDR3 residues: CATRTAAGNEKLFF. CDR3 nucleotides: TGTGCCACTCGAACCGCGGCGGGTAATGAAAAACTGTTTTTT.

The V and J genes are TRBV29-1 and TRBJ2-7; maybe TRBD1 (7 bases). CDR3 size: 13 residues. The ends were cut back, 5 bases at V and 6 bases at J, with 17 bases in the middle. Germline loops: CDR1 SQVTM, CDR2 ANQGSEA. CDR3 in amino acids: CSVRRGQVGEQYF. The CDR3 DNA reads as TGCAGCGTTAGGAGGGGGCAAGTAGGCGAGCAGTACTTC.

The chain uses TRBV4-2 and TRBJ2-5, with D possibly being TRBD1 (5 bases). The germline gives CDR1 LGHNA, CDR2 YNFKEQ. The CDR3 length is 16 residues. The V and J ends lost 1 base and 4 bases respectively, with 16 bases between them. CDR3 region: CASSQGSRVGAETQYF. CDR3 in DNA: TGTGCCAGCAGCCAAGGTAGCAGGGTTGGGGCAGAGACCCAGTACTTC.

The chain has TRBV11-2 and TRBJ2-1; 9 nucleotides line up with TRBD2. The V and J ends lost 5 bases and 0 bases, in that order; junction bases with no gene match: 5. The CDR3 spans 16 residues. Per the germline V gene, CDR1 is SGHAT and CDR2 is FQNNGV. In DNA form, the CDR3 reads TGTGCCAGCAGCCCCAATAGCGGGAGCTCCTACAATGAGCAGTTCTTC. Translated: CASSPNSGSSYNEQFF.

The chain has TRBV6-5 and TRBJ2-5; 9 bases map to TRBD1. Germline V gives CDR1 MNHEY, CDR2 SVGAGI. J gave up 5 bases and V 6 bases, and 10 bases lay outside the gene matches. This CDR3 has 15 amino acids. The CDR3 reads CASRRGTGIKETQYF. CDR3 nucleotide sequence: TGTGCCAGCAGACGCGGGACAGGGATTAAGGAGACCCAGTACTTC.

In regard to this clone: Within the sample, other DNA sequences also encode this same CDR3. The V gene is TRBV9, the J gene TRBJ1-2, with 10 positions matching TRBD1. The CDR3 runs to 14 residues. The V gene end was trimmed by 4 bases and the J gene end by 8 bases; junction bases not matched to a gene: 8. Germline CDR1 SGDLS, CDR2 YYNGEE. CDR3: CASSPRQGAGGYTF. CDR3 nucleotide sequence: TGTGCCAGCAGCCCACGACAGGGGGCGGGAGGCTACACCTTC.

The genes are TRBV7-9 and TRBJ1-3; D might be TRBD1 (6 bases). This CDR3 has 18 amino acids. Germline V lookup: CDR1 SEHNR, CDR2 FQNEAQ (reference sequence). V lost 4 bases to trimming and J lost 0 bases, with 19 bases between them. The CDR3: CASSSQGQQLSSGNTIYF. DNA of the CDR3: TGTGCCAGCAGCTCTCAGGGACAACAGTTAAGCTCTGGAAACACCATATATTTT.

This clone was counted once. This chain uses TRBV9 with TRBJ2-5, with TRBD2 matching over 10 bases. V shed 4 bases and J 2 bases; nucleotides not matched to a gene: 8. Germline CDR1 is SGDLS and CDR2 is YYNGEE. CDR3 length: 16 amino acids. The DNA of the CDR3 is TGTGCCAGCAGCCCCCGTTGGACTAGCGGACAAGAGACCCAGTACTTC. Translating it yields CASSPRWTSGQETQYF.

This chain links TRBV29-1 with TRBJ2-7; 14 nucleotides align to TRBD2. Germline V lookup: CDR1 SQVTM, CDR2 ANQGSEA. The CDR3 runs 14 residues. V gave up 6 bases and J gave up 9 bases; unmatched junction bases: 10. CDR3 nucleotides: TGCAGCGTAGGACTAGCGGGGGGTTTCGAACGGCAGTACTTC. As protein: CSVGLAGGFERQYF.

The CDR3 here is CASSEGQGENEKLFF. Here the CDR3 DNA reads TGTGCCAGCAGCGAGGGACAGGGGGAGAATGAAAAACTGTTTTTT. The chain recombines TRBV5-4 with TRBJ1-4; 11 bases align to TRBD1. The germline gives CDR1 SGHNT, CDR2 YYREEE (reference sequence). V was pared by 4 bases and J by 5 bases, with 4 bases of the junction left unmatched. The length of the CDR3 is 15 residues.

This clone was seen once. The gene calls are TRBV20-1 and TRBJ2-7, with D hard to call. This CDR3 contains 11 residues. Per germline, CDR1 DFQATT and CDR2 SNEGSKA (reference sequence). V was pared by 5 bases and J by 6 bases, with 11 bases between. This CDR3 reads CSAASEAEQYF. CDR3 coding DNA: TGCAGTGCTGCATCGGAAGCCGAGCAGTACTTC.

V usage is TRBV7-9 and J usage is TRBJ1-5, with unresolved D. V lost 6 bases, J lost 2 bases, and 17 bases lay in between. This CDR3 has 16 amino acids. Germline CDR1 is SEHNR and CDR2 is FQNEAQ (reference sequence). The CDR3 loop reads CASRSMLVPGNQPQHF. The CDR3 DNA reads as TGTGCCAGCAGGTCCATGCTCGTCCCGGGCAATCAGCCCCAGCATTTT.

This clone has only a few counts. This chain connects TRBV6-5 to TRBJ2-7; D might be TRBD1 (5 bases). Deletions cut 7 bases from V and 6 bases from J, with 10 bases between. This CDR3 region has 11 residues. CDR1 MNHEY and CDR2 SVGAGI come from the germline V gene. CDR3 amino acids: CASTRGFEQYF. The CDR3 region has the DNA TGTGCCAGCACTAGGGGCTTCGAGCAGTACTTC.

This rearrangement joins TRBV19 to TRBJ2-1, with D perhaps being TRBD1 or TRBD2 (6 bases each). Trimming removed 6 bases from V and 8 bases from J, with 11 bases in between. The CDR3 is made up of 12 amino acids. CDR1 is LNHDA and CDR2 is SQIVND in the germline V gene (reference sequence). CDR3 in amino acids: CASSRRGDEQFF. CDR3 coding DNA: TGTGCCAGTAGCAGGAGGGGGGATGAGCAGTTCTTC.

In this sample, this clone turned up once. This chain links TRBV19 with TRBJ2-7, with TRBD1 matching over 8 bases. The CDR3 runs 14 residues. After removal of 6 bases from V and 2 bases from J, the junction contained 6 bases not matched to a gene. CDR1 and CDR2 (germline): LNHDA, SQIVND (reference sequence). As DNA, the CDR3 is TGTGCCAGTAGGACAGGGGTCCCCCCCTACGAGCAGTACTTC. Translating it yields CASRTGVPPYEQYF.

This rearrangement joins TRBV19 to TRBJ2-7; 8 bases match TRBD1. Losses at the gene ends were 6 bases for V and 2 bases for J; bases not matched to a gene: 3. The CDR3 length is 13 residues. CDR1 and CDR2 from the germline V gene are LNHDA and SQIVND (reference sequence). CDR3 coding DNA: TGTGCCAGTAGCTTGACAGGGGCCTACGAGCAGTACTTC. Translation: CASSLTGAYEQYF.

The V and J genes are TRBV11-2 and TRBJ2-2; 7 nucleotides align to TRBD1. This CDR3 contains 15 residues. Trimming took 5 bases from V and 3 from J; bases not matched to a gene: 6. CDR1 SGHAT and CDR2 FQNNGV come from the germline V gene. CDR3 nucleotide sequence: TGTGCCAGCAGCCCCGACAGGGCCTACACCGGGGAGCTGTTTTTT. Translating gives CASSPDRAYTGELFF.

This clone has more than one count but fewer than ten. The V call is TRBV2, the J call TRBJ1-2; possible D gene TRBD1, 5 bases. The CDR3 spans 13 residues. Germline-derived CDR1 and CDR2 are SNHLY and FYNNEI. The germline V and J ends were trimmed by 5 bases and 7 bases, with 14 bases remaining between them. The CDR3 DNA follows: TGTGCCAGCAGTCCGGGCAGGGTCGGTGGCTACACCTTC. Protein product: CASSPGRVGGYTF.

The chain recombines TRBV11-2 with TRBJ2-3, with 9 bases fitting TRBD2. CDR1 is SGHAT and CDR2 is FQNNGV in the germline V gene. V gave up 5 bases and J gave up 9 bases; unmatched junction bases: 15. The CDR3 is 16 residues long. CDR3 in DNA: TGTGCCAGCAGCCCCCCTGGCGGGGGGGGGCTTAGAACGCAGTATTTT. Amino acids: CASSPPGGGGLRTQYF.

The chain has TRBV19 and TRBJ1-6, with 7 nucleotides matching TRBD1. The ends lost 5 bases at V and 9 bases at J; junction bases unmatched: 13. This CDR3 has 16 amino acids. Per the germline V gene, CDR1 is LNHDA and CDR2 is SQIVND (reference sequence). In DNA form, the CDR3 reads TGTGCCAGTAGTGTCCCACAGGGGAGATCAGGTTCACCCCTCCACTTT. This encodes CASSVPQGRSGSPLHF.

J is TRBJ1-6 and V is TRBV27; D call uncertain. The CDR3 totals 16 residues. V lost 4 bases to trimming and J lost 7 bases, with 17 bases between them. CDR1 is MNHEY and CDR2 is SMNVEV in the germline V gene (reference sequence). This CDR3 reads CASSYTFPHPNSPLHF. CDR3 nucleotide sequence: TGTGCCAGCAGTTACACATTTCCCCACCCCAATTCACCCCTCCACTTT.

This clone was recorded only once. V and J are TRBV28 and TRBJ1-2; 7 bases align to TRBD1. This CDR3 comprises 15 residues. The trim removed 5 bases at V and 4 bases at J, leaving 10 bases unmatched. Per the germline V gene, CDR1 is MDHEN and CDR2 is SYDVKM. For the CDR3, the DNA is TGTGCCAGCAGTCTCGTCGGACAGGCCCCCTATGGCTACACCTTC. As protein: CASSLVGQAPYGYTF.

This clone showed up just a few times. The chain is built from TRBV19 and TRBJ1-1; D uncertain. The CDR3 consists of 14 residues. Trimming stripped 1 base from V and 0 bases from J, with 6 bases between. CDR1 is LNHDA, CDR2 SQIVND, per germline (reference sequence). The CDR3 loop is CASSIAAMNTEAFF. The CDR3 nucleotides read TGTGCCAGTAGTATAGCCGCAATGAACACTGAAGCTTTCTTT.

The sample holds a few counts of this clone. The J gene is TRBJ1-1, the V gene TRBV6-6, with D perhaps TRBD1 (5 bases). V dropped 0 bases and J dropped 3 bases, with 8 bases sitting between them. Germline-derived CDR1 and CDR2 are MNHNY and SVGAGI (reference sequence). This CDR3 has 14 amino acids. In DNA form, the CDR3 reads TGTGCCAGCAGTTACTCGTCAGGGCACACTGAAGCTTTCTTT. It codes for CASSYSSGHTEAFF.